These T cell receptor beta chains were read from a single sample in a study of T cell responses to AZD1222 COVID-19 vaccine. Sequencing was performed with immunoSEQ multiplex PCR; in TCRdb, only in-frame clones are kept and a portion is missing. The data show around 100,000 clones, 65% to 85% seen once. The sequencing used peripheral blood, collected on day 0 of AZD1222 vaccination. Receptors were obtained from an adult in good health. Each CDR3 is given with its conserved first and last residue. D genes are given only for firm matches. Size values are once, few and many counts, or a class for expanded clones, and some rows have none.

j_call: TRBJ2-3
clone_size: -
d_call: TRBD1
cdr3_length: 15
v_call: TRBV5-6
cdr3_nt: TGTGCCAGCAGCTTGGGTCGACAGGGTCTAAATACGCAGTATTTT
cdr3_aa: CASSLGRQGLNTQYF

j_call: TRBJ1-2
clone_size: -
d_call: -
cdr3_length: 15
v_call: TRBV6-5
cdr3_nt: TGTGCCAGCAGTTACTCGACGGCGGGAACTTATGGCTACACCTTC
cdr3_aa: CASSYSTAGTYGYTF

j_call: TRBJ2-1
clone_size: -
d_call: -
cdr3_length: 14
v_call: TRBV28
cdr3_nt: TGTGCCAGCAGTTTCACTAGAGGTTTGCATGAGCAGTTCTTC
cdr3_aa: CASSFTRGLHEQFF

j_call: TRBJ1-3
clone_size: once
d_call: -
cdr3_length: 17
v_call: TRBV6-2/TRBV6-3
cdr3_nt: TGTGCCAGCAGTTCCCAGGGAGGGGTCCGCTCTGGAAACACCATATATTTT
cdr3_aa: CASSSQGGVRSGNTIYF

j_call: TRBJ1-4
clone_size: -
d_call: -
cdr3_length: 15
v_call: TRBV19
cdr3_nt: TGTGCCAGTACCCCACCGGGGGGTGGGGATGAAAAACTGTTTTTT
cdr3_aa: CASTPPGGGDEKLFF

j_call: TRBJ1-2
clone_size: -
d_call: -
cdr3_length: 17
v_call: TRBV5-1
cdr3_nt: TGCGCCAGCAGCTTGGCCGTTCCGGGGGCGCGGGCCTATGGCTACACCTTC
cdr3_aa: CASSLAVPGARAYGYTF

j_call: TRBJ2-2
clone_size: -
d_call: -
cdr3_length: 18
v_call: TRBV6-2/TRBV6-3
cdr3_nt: TGTGCCAGCAGCCACATTCTCCCGGTGACACGGAACACCGGGGAGCTGTTTTTT
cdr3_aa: CASSHILPVTRNTGELFF

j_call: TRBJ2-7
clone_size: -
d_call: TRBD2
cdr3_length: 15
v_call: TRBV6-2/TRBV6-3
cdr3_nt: TGTGCCAGCAGTGATTGGACTAGCGGCAACTACGAGCAGTACTTC
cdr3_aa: CASSDWTSGNYEQYF

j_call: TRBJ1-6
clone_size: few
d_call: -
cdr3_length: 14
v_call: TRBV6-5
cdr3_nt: TGTGCCAGCAGGACGAACCAGGGGAATTCACCCCTCCACTTT
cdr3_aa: CASRTNQGNSPLHF

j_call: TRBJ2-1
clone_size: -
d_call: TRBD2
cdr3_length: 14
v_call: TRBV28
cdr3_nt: TGTGCCAGCAGTTTAGGCCTAGCGGGAGGCGAGCAGTTCTTC
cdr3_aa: CASSLGLAGGEQFF

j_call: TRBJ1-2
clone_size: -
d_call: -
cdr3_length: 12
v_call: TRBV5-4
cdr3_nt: TGTGCCAGCAGCTTGGGGGAGGATGGCTACACCTTC
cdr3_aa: CASSLGEDGYTF

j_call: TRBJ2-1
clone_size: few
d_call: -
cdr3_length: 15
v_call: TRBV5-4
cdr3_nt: TGTGCCAGCAGCTTGGGCCAACTACAGAACAATGAGCAGTTCTTC
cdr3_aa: CASSLGQLQNNEQFF

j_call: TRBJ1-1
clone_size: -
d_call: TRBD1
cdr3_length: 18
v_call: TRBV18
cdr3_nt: TGTGCCAGCTCACCGACGCCCGGACAGGGAGGAATGGGGACTGAAGCTTTCTTT
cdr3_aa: CASSPTPGQGGMGTEAFF

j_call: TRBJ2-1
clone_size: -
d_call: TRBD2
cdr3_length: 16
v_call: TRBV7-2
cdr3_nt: TGTGCCAGCAGCTTGACTAGCGGGACCGAGTTTACAGAGCAGTTCTTC
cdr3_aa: CASSLTSGTEFTEQFF

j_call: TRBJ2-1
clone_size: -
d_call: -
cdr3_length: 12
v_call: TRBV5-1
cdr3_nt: TGCGCCAGCAGCGGGAGCCTGAATGAGCAGTTCTTC
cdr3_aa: CASSGSLNEQFF

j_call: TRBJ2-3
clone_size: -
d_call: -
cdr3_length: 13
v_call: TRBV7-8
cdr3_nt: TGTGCCAGCAGCCGATCAGGAGCCGATACGCAGTATTTT
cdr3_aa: CASSRSGADTQYF

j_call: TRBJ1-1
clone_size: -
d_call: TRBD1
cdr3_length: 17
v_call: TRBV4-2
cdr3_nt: TGTGCCAGCAGCCACCACGCTGTCGACAGGGGGTGGGGTGAAGCTTTCTTT
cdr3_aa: CASSHHAVDRGWGEAFF

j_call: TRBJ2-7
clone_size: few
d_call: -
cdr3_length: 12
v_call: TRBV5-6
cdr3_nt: TGTGCCAGCAGCTTGGGTATTGGGGTAAGCTACTTC
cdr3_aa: CASSLGIGVSYF

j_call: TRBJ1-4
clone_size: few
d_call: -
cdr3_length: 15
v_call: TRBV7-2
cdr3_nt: TGTGCCAGCAGTTCCCTGGCGGCAACTAATGAAAAACTGTTTTTT
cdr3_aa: CASSSLAATNEKLFF

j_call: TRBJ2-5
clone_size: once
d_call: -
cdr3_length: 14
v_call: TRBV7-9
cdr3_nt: TGTGCCAGCAGCACGACCGGGGGCCAAGAGACCCAGTACTTC
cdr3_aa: CASSTTGGQETQYF

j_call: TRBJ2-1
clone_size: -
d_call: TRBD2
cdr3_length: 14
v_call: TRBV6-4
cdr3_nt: TGTGCCAGCAGTGAGTCTAGCGGGAATAATGAGCAGTTCTTC
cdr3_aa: CASSESSGNNEQFF

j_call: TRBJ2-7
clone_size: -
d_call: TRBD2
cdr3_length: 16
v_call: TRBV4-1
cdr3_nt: TGCGCCAGCAGCCAAGATATAGCGGGAACCCCCTACGAGCAGTACTTC
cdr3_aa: CASSQDIAGTPYEQYF

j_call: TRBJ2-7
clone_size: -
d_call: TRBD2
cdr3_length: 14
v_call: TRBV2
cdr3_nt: TGTGCCAACCCGAAGACTAGCGGGAGAGGTGAGCAGTACTTC
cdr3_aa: CANPKTSGRGEQYF

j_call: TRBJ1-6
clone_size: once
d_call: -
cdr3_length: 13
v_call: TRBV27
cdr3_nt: TGTGCCAGCAGTTTAGGGTTATGGTACCCCCTCCACTTT
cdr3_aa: CASSLGLWYPLHF

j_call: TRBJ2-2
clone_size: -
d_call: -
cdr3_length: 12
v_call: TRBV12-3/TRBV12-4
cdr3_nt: TGTGCCAGCAGTTTATCTTTCGGGGAGCTGTTTTTT
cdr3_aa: CASSLSFGELFF

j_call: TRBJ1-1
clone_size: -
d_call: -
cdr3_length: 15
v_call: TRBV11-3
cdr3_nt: TGTGCCAGCAGCCCGATGGGCGGGGGCCCAACTGAAGCTTTCTTT
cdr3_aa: CASSPMGGGPTEAFF

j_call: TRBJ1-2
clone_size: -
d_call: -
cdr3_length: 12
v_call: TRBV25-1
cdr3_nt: TGTGCCAGCAGTGAATATAGGTATGGCTACACCTTC
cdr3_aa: CASSEYRYGYTF

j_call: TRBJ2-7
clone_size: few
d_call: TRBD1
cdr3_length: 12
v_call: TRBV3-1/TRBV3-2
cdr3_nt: TGTGCCAGCAGCAATACAGGGGACGAGCAGTACTTC
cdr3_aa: CASSNTGDEQYF

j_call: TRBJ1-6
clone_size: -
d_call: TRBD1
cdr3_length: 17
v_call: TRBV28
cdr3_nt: TGTGCCAGCAGAACCAACCTCAGGGGGATTTATAATTCACCCCTCCACTTT
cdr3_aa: CASRTNLRGIYNSPLHF

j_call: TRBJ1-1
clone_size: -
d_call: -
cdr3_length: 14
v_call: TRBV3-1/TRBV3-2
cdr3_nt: TGTGCCAGCATCTCACAGAGCATGAACACTGAAGCTTTCTTT
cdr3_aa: CASISQSMNTEAFF

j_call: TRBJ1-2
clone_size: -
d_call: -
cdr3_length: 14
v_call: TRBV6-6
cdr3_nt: TGTGCCAGCAGTTACACCGACAGGAGCTATGGCTACACCTTC
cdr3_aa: CASSYTDRSYGYTF

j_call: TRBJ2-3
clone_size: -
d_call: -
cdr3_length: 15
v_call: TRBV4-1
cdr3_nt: TGCGCCAGCAGCCAAGGGGGTATCGCCACAGATACGCAGTATTTT
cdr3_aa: CASSQGGIATDTQYF

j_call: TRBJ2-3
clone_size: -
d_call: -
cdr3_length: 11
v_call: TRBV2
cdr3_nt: TGTGCCAACACCAAGGCAGATACGCAGTATTTT
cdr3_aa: CANTKADTQYF

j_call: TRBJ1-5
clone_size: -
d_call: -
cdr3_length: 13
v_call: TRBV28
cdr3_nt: TGTGCCAGCAGTCTGCCTTTAAATCAGCCCCAGCATTTT
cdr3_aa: CASSLPLNQPQHF

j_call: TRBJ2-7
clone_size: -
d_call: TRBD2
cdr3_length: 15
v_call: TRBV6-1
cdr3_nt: TGTGCCAGCAGTGACCCGGGACTAGCCATTTACGAGCAGTACTTC
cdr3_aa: CASSDPGLAIYEQYF

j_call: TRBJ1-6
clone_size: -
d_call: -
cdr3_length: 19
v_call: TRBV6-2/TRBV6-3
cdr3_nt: TGTGCCAGCAGTCACCCGTACCCACTGACGGCCGCAAATAATTCACCCCTCCACTTT
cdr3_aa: CASSHPYPLTAANNSPLHF

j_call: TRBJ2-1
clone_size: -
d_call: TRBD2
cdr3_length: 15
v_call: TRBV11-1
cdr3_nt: TGTGCCAGCAGCGTGGTGAGCGGGGGGGCCAGTGAGCAGTTCTTC
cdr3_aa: CASSVVSGGASEQFF

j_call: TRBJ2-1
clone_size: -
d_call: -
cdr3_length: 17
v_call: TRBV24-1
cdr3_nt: TGTGCCACCAGTGACCCCCAGAGGGCCGGCTCCTACAATGAGCAGTTCTTC
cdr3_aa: CATSDPQRAGSYNEQFF

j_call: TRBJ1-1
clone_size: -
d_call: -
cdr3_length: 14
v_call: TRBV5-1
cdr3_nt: TGCGCCAGCAGCTTGGGGCAGCAGAACACTGAAGCTTTCTTT
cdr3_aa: CASSLGQQNTEAFF

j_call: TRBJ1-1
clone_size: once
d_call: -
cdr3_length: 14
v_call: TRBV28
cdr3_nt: TGTGCCAGCAGTTTGGGGAAGCCGAACACTGAAGCTTTCTTT
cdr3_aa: CASSLGKPNTEAFF

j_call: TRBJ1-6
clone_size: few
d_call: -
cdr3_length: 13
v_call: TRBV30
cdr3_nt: TGTGCGAGCGGCGGGAATTATAATTCACCCCTCCACTTT
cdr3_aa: CASGGNYNSPLHF

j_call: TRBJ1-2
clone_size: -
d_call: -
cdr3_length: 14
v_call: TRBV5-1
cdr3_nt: TGCGCCAGCAGCATAGTGTCTACTAACTATGGCTACACCTTC
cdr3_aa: CASSIVSTNYGYTF

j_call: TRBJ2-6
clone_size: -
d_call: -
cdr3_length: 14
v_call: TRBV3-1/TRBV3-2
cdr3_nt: TGTGCCAGCAGCCGGACAGCTGGGGCCAACGTCCTGACTTTC
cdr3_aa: CASSRTAGANVLTF

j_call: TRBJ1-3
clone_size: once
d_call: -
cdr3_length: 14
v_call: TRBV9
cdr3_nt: TGTGCCAGCAGCGCGGCGGGGGTAGGAAACACCATATATTTT
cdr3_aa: CASSAAGVGNTIYF

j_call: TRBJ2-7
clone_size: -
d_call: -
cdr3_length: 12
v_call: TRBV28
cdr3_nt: TGTGCCAGCAGTTTATTTGACCACGAGCAGTACTTC
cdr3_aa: CASSLFDHEQYF

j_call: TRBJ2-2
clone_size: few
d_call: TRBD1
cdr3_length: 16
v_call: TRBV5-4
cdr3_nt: TGTGCCAGCAGCTTGGAGGGACAGGGGGCGTCCGGGGAGCTGTTTTTT
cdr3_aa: CASSLEGQGASGELFF

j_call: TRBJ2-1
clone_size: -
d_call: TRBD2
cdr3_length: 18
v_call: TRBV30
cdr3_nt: TGTGCCTGGAGTGTTGGGCGGGGGGGCGCGATCTGGAGGAATGAGCAGTTCTTC
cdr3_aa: CAWSVGRGGAIWRNEQFF

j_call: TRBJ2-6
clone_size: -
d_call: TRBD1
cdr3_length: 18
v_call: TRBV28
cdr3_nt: TGTGCCAGCAGTCCCTTGGGACAGTCCCAACCTGGGGCCAACGTCCTGACTTTC
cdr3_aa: CASSPLGQSQPGANVLTF

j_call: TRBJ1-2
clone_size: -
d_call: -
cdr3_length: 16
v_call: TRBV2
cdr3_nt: TGTGCCAGCAGTGAACGGCCCAGGCGGGGTAACTATGGCTACACCTTC
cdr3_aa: CASSERPRRGNYGYTF

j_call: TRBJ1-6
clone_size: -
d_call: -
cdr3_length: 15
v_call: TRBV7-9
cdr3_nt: TGTGCCAGCAGCTCTACGAACAGTGGTAATTCACCCCTCCACTTT
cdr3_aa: CASSSTNSGNSPLHF

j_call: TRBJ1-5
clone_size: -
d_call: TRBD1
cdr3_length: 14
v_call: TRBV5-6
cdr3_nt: TGTGCCAGCAGCTTCCGGGACAGCGGGCAGCCCCAGCATTTT
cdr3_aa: CASSFRDSGQPQHF

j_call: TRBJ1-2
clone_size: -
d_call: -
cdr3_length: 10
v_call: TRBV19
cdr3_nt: TGTGCCAGTCATGGCTATGGCTACACCTTC
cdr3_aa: CASHGYGYTF

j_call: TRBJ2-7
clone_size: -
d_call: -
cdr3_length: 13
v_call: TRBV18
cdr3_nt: TGTGCCAGCTCACCAGGGGGCTCTTACGAGCAGTACTTC
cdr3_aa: CASSPGGSYEQYF

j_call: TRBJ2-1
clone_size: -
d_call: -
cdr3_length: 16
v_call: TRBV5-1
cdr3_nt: TGCGCCAGCAGCTCACAGGGTCTAACAATTAGGGATGAGCAGTTCTTC
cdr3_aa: CASSSQGLTIRDEQFF

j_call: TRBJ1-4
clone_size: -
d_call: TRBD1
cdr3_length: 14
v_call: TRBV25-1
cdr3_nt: TGTGCCAGCAGGTCCGGGACAGGGAGCGAAAAACTGTTTTTT
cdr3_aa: CASRSGTGSEKLFF